These 4 T cell receptor beta chains came from one sample sequenced in a study of T cell changes during pregnancy in multiple sclerosis. Profiling relied on immunoSEQ multiplex PCR, and the TCRdb table lists in-frame clones only, not all of them. The table lists roughly 57,000 clones, roughly 94% of them singletons. The material sequenced was CD8+ T cells from peripheral blood mononuclear cells, taken after pregnancy. These receptors were taken from a female donor with multiple sclerosis, enrolled in a pregnancy study.

The gene calls are TRBV27 and TRBJ2-1; tentative D call: TRBD1 (5 bases). V shed 4 bases and J shed 0 bases, with 10 bases lying between them. The CDR3 length is 15 residues. From germline, CDR1 is MNHEY and CDR2 SMNVEV (reference sequence). Here the CDR3 DNA reads TGTGCCAGCAGTTCCACAGGCTCCTCCTACAATGAGCAGTTCTTC. Protein product: CASSSTGSSYNEQFF.

The genes are TRBV7-8 and TRBJ2-7; 12 bases are a match to TRBD2. Germline V gene lookup returns CDR1 SGHVS and CDR2 FQNEAQ. The V segment lost 5 bases and the J segment 3 bases; nucleotides outside the gene matches: 14. The CDR3 length is 18 residues. CDR3: CASSPQPSGRASRYEQYF. CDR3 DNA: TGTGCCAGCAGCCCTCAGCCTAGCGGGAGGGCTTCCCGCTACGAGCAGTACTTC.

This sequence joins TRBV19 and TRBJ1-1, with D unresolved. Germline assignment: CDR1 LNHDA and CDR2 SQIVND (reference sequence). The CDR3 consists of 12 residues. V lost 0 bases to trimming and J lost 8 bases, with 7 bases between them. The chain's CDR3 is CASSIDRGEAFF. The CDR3 DNA sequence: TGTGCCAGTAGTATAGATCGCGGGGAAGCTTTCTTT.

The chain employs TRBV29-1 and TRBJ2-4, with 7 bases identical to TRBD1. CDR3 length equals 13 residues. Germline assignment: CDR1 SQVTM and CDR2 ANQGSEA. V lost 6 bases, J lost 7 bases, and 9 bases stayed unmatched. The DNA of the CDR3 is TGCAGCGTCTCAATACCGGACAGGAACATTCAGTACTTC. Amino acid sequence: CSVSIPDRNIQYF.